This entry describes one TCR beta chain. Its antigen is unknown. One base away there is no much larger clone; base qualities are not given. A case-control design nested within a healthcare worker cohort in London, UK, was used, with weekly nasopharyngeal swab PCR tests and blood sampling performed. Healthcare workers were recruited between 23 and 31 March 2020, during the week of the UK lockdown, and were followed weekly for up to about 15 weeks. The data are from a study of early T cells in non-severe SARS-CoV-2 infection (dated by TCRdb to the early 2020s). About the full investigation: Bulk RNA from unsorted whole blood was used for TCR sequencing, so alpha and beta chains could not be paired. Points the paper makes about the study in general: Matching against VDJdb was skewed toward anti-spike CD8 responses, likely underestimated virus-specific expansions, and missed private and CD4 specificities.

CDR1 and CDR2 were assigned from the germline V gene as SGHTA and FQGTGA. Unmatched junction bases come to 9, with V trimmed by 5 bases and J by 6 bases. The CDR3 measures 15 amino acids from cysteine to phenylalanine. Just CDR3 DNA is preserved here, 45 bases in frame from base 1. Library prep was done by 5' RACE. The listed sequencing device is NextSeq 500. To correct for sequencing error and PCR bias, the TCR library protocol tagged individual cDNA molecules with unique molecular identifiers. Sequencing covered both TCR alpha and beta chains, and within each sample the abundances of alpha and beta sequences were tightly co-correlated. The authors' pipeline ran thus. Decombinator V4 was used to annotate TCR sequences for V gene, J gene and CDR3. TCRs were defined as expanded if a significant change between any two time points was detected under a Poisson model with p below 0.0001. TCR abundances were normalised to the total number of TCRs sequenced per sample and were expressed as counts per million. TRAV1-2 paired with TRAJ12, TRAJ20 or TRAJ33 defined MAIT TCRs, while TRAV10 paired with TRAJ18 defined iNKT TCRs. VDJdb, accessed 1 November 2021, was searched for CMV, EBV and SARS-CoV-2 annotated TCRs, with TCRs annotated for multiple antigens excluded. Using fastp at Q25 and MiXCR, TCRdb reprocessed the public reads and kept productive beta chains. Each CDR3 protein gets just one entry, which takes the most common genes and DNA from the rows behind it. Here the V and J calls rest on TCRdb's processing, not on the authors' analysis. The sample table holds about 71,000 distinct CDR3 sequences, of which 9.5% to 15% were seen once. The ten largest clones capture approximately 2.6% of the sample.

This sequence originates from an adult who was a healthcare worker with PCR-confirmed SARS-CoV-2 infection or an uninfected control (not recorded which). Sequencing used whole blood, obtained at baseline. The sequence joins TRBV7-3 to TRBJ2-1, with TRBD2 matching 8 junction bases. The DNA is TGTGCCAGCAGCCCAGCCGGGGGGGCCGGCAATGAGCAGTTCTTC. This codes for CASSPAGGAGNEQFF.